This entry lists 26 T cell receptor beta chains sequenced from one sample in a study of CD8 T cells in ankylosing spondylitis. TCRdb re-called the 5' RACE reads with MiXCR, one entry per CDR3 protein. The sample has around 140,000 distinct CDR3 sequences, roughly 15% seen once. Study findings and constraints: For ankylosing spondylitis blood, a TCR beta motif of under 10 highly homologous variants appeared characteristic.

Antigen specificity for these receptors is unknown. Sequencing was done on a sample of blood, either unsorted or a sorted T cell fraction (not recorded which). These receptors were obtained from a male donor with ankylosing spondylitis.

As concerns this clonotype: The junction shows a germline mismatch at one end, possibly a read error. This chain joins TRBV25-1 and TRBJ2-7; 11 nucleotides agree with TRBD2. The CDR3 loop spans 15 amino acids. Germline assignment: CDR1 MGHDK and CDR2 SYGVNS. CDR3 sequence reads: CASSERSARTSGLNF. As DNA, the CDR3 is TGTGCCAGCAGTGAACGCTCAGCGAGGACTAGCGGGTTGAACTTC.

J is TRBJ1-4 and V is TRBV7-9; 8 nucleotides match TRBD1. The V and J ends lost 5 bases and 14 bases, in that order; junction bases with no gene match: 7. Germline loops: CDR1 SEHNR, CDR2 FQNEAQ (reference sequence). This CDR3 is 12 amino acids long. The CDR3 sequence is CASSPGGVALFF. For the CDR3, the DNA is TGTGCCAGCAGCCCAGGGGGCGTTGCTCTGTTTTTT.

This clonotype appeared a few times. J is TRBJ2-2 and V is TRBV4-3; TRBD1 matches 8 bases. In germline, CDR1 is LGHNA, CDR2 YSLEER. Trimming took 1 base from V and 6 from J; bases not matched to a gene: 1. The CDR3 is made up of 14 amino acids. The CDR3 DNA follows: TGCGCCAGCAGCCAAGGGACAGGGTCCGGGGAGCTGTTTTTT. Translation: CASSQGTGSGELFF.

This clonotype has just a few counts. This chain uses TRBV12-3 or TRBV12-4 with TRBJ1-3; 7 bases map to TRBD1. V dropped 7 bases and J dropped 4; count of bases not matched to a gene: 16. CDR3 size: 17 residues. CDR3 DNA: TGTGCCAGCACCCCAGGGGGACTACCGAGGCCAGGAAACACCATATATTTT. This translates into CASTPGGLPRPGNTIYF.

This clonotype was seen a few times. In DNA form, the CDR3 reads TGTGCCAGCAGCTTGCGTGCAGGCACCGGGGAGCTGTTTTTT. Translating it yields CASSLRAGTGELFF. This chain joins TRBV7-9 and TRBJ2-2; D gene ambiguous. The germline V gene has CDR1 SEHNR and CDR2 FQNEAQ (reference sequence). The CDR3 is 14 amino acids. Trimming took off 3 bases at V and 4 bases at J, with 9 bases between the two ends.

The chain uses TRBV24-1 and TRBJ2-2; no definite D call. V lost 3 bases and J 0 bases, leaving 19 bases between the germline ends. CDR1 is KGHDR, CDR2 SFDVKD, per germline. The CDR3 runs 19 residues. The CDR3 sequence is CATSDLPSISTSNTGELFF. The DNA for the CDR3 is TGTGCCACCAGTGATCTCCCCTCCATCAGCACCTCGAACACCGGGGAGCTGTTTTTT.

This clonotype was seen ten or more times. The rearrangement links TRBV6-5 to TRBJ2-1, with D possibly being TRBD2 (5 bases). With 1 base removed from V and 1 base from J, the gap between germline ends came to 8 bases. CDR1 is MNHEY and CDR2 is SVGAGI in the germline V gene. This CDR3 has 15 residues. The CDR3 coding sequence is TGTGCCAGCAGTTACTTGACGGGGTCCTACAATGAGCAGTTCTTC. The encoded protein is CASSYLTGSYNEQFF.

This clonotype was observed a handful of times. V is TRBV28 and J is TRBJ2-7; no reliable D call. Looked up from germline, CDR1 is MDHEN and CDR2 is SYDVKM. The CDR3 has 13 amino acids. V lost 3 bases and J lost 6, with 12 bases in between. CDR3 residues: CASSFLVSSEQYF. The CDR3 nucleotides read TGTGCCAGCAGTTTTCTAGTTTCCAGCGAGCAGTACTTC.

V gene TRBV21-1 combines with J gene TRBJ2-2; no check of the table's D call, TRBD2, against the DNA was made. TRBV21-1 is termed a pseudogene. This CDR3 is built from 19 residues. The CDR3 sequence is CASSKTGNGTSMCTGELFF. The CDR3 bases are TGTGCCAGCAGCAAAACCGGGAATGGGACTAGCATGTGCACCGGGGAGCTGTTTTTT.

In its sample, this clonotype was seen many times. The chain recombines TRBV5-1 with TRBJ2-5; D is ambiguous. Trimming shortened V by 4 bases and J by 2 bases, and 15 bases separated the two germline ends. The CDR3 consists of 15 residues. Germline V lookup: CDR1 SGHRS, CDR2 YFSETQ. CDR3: CASSAVVYQQETQYF. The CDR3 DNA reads TGCGCCAGCAGCGCCGTAGTCTACCAACAAGAGACCCAGTACTTC.

The CDR3 spells CASSRLAGADEQYF. In DNA, the CDR3 is TGTGCCAGCAGTCGACTAGCGGGAGCAGACGAGCAGTACTTC. The chain uses TRBV12-3 or TRBV12-4 and TRBJ2-7; 12 bases agree with TRBD2. The CDR3 length is 14 residues. The J segment lost 5 bases and the V segment lost 5 bases, leaving 4 bases of the junction unmatched.

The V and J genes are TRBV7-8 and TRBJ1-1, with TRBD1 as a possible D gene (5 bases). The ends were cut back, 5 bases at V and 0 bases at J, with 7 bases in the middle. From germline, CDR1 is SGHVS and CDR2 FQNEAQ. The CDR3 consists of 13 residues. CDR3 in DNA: TGTGCCAGCAGCCCGACAGTGAACACTGAAGCTTTCTTT. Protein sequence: CASSPTVNTEAFF.

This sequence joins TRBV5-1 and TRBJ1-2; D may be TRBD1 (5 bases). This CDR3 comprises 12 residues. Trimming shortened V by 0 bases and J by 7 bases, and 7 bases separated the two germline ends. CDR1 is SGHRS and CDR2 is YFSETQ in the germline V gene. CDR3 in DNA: TGCGCCAGCAGCTTGGACAGGACTGGCTACACCTTC. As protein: CASSLDRTGYTF.

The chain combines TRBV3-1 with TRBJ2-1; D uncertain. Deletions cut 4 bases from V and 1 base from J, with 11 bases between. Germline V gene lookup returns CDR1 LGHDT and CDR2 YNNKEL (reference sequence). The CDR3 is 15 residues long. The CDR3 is CASSPTTGSYNEQFF. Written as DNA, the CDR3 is TGTGCCAGCAGCCCAACGACTGGATCCTACAATGAGCAGTTCTTC.

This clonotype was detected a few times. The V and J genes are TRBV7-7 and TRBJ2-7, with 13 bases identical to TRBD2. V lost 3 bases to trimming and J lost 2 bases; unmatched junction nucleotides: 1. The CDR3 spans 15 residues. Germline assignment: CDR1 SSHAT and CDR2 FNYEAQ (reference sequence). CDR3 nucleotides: TGTGCCAGCAGCTTCGGGACTAGCGGGACCTACGAGCAGTACTTC. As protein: CASSFGTSGTYEQYF. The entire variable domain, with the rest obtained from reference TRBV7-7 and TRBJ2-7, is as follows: GAGVSQSPRYKVTKRGQDVTLRCDPISSHATLYWYQQALGQGPEFLTYFNYEAQPDKSGLPSDRFSAERPEGSISTLTIQRTEQRDSAMYRCASSFGTSGTYEQYFGPGTRLTVT.

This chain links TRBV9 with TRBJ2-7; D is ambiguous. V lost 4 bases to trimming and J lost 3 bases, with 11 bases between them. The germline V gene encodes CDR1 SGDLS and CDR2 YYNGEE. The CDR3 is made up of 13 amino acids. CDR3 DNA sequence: TGTGCCAGCAGCACAAGAGATTACTACGAGCAGTACTTC. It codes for CASSTRDYYEQYF. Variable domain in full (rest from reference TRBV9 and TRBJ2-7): DSGVTQTPKHLITATGQRVTLRCSPRSGDLSVYWYQQSLDQGLQFLIQYYNGEERAKGNILERFSAQQFPDLHSELNLSSLELGDSALYFCASSTRDYYEQYFGPGTRLTVT.

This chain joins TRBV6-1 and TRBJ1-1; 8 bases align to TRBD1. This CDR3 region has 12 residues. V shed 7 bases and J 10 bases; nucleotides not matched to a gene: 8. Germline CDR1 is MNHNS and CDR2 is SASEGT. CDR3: CASKQGAVGAFF. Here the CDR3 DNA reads TGTGCCAGCAAGCAGGGGGCCGTCGGAGCTTTCTTT.

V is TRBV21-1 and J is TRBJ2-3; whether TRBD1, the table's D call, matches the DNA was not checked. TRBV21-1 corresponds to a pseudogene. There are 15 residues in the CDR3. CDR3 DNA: TGTGCCAGCAGCAACGAGACAGGATGGGAAGATACGCAGTATTTT. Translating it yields CASSNETGWEDTQYF.

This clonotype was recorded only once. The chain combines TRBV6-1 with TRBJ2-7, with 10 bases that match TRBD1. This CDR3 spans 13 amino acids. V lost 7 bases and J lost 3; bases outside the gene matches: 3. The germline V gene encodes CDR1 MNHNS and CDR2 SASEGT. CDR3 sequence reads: CASTGTGDYEQYF. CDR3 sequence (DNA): TGTGCCAGCACCGGGACAGGGGACTACGAGCAGTACTTC.

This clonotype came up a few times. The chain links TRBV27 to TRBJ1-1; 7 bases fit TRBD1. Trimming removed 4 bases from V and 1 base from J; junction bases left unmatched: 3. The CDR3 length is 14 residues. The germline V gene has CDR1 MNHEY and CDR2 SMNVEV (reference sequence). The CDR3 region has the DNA TGTGCCAGCAGTTCCTGGACAGGGAACACTGAAGCTTTCTTT. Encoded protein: CASSSWTGNTEAFF.

The CDR3 nucleotides read TGCGCCAGCAGCGGTACGGACTATTACGAGCAGTACTTC. This translates into CASSGTDYYEQYF. The chain combines TRBV5-1 with TRBJ2-7, with D maybe TRBD2 (6 bases). Trimming cost V 4 bases and J 4 bases, with 12 bases left between them. Germline CDR1 and CDR2: SGHRS and YFSETQ. There are 13 residues in the CDR3.

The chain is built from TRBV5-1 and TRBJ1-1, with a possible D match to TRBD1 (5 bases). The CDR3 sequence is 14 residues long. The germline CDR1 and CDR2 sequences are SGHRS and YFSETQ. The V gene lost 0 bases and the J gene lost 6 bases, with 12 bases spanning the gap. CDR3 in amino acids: CASSLVWGSAEAFF. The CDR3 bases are TGCGCCAGCAGCTTGGTCTGGGGGAGTGCTGAAGCTTTCTTT.

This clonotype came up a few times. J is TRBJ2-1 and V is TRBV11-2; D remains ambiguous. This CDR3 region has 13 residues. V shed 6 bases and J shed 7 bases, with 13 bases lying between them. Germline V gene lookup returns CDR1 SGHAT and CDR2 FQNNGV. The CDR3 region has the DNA TGTGCCAGCAGTCGGACGGTTCAAAATGAGCAGTTCTTC. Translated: CASSRTVQNEQFF.

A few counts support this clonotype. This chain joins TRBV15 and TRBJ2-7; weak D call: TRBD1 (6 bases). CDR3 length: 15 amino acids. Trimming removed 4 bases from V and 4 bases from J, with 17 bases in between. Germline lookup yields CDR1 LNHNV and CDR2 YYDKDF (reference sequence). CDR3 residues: CATSTSPGTYYEQYF. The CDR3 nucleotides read TGTGCCACCAGCACTTCACCCGGGACATATTACGAGCAGTACTTC.

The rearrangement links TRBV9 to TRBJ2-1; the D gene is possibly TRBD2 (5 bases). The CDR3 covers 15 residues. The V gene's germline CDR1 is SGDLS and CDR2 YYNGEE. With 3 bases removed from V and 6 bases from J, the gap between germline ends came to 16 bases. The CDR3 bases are TGTGCCAGCAGCGCGCCAACGGGGTCCCCCAATGAGCAGTTCTTC. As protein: CASSAPTGSPNEQFF.

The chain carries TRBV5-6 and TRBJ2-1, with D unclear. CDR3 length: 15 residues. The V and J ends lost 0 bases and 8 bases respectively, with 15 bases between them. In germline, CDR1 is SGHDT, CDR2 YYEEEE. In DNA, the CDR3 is TGTGCCAGCAGCTTGGCCGCCGAGAGCTTCCATGAGCAGTTCTTC. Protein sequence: CASSLAAESFHEQFF.